This record concerns one TCR beta chain sequence. Its antigen remains unidentified. Time point noted: newly diagnosed, previously untreated cHL patient sample. Germline loops: CDR1 SGHAT, CDR2 FQNNGV. CDR3 length: 17 amino acids. V shed 2 bases, J shed 3 bases, and the junction held 4 bases outside the gene matches. This sample was included in a study of PD-1 blockade in classical Hodgkin lymphoma. The repertoire was sequenced with immunoSEQ multiplex PCR; TCRdb's copy has only in-frame clones and lacks some. The sample gives more than 15,000 clones, roughly 90% of which show up once; roughly 3.9% is in the top ten. Regarding the study as a whole: TCR diversity at baseline was reported to be reduced in newly diagnosed patients relative to healthy donors.

The sequenced material came from peripheral blood mononuclear cells (PBMCs). The chain employs TRBV11-2 and TRBJ2-3, with TRBD2 matching over 14 bases. The receptor comes from a human donor with classical Hodgkin lymphoma. CDR3 residues: CASSLTRTSGRTDTQYF. CDR3 sequence (DNA): TGTGCCAGCAGCTTAACCCGGACTAGCGGGAGGACAGATACGCAGTATTTT.